Following are 13 T cell receptor beta chains from one sample sequenced in a study of tumor and adjacent non-tumor tissue in lung cancer. This sample's RNA came from whole unsorted tissue. More than 3 cm separated this lung sample from the edge of the tumor. TCRbeta libraries were built with three rounds of nested PCR, modified from ARM-PCR. From the multiplex PCR reads, TCRdb called clonotypes with MiXCR, one entry per CDR3 protein. The sample consists of 75,000 to 80,000 distinct CDR3 sequences, more than 65% of them appearing once. Sequencing was carried out using distant non-tumor lung tissue. These receptors were obtained from a man between 65 and 80 years old with non-small cell lung cancer.

Concerning this clonotype: A junction boundary mismatches the germline segment, possibly from a read error. The chain links TRBV29-1 to TRBJ1-2; no firm D call. This CDR3 contains 16 residues. The germline CDR1 and CDR2 sequences are SQVTM and ANQGSEA. The CDR3 loop reads CGVAPYQSSGEDGDTF. The CDR3 DNA sequence: TGCGGCGTTGCTCCCTATCAATCCTCGGGAGAAGATGGCGACACCTTC. The full variable domain, completed using reference TRBV29-1 and TRBJ1-2, is SAVISQKPSRDICQRGTSLTIQCQVDSQVTMMFWYRQQPGQSLTLIATANQGSEATYESGFVIDKFPISRPNLTFSTLTVSNMSPEDSSIYLCGVAPYQSSGEDGDTFGSGTRLTVV.

On this clonotype: At one of its ends the junction is not consistent with the germline gene, which may arise from a read error. The V gene is TRBV28, the J gene TRBJ2-6; unclear D gene. The germline gives CDR1 MDHEN, CDR2 SYDVKM. The CDR3 length is 16 residues. The CDR3 DNA follows: TGTGCCAGCAGTTCTCTCAAGGGCTCTGGGGTCAACGTCCTGACTTTC. Amino acids: CASSSLKGSGVNVLTF.

Worth noting for this clonotype: Sequence at one end of the junction differs from germline and may be a read error. The V call is TRBV6-2 or TRBV6-3, the J call TRBJ1-5; a weak D match, TRBD1 (6 bases). This CDR3 region has 14 residues. The V gene's germline CDR1 is MNHEY and CDR2 SVGEGT. The CDR3 protein is CTSGRAGAGQPQHF. CDR3 DNA: TGTACCAGCGGCAGGGCGGGGGCGGGGCAGCCCCAACATTTT.

As to this clonotype: A read error is possible here, since a much larger clone lies one base away. V gene TRBV12-3 or TRBV12-4 combines with J gene TRBJ2-7; weak D call: TRBD1 (6 bases). The J call may be wrong; the DNA end is better matched by TRBJ2-1. The CDR3 has 15 amino acids. The CDR3 is CASSRFQGYSYEQFF. The CDR3 bases are TGTGCCAGCAGTAGGTTCCAGGGGTATTCCTACGAGCAGTTCTTC.

The chain is built from TRBV29-1 and TRBJ2-5; D call uncertain. Germline V gives CDR1 SQVTM, CDR2 ANQGSEA. The CDR3 contains 16 residues. Trimming cost V 7 bases and J 2 bases, with 23 bases left between them. The CDR3 DNA sequence: TGCAGCGCCAAGCCATACCCCCAGGCAGGTCAAGAGACCCAGTACTTC. It translates to CSAKPYPQAGQETQYF.

In its sample, this clonotype was seen a few times. Here the CDR3 reads CASKGVGLRSYEQYF. The CDR3 coding sequence is TGTGCCAGCAAGGGGGTAGGGCTGCGCTCCTACGAGCAGTACTTC. The rearrangement joins TRBV28 to TRBJ2-7, with D maybe TRBD1 (6 bases). The CDR3 runs to 15 residues. Germline assignment: CDR1 MDHEN and CDR2 SYDVKM. Trimming took 7 bases from V and 0 from J, leaving 16 bases between them.

Note on this clonotype: This may be a read error: a much more frequent sequence differs by one nucleotide. The gene calls are TRBV7-8 and TRBJ1-5; D is perhaps TRBD1 (6 bases). Per the germline V gene, CDR1 is SGHVS and CDR2 is FQNEAQ. This CDR3 contains 14 residues. Trimming took 1 base from V and 5 from J, leaving 9 bases between them. This CDR3 reads CASSLVGGDQPQHF. The CDR3 DNA reads as TGTGCCAGCAGCTTAGTAGGGGGTGATCAGCCCCAGCATTTT.

A note on this clonotype: The junction does not match germline at one end; this may be a read error. The CDR3 nucleotides are TGTGCCGACAGTTACTCGCACAGACCCGCTAAGTATGGCTACACCTTC. This encodes CADSYSHRPAKYGYTF. The rearrangement joins TRBV6-5 to TRBJ1-2; possibly TRBD1 for D (5 bases). The CDR3 is 16 amino acids. Looked up from germline, CDR1 is MNHEY and CDR2 is SVGAGI.

With respect to this clonotype: No conserved phenylalanine or tryptophan is present at the end of the CDR3, so a read error is the likely explanation. The limits of the CDR3 on the DNA are not certain, so only TCRdb's listed CDR3 is given. This chain connects TRBV29-1 to TRBJ2-5; whether TRBD2, the table's D call, matches the DNA was not checked. CDR1 is SQVTM and CDR2 is ANQGSEA in the germline V gene. The CDR3 is made up of 16 amino acids, end residues included. This CDR3 is CSAKPYLQTGQETQHS.

Concerning this clonotype itself: This sequence may be a read error, since a much larger clone differs from it by one base. The gene calls are TRBV4-2 and TRBJ2-7; D might be TRBD1 (6 bases). The germline V gene has CDR1 LGHNA and CDR2 YNFKEQ. This CDR3 has 13 amino acids. The CDR3 protein is CTSSPFTGREQYF. Here the CDR3 DNA reads TGTACCAGCAGCCCGTTTACAGGGCGCGAGCAGTACTTC.

Turning to this clonotype: At one of its ends the junction is not consistent with the germline gene, which may arise from a read error. Written as DNA, the CDR3 is TGTGCCAGCAGTTACAATAGCGGAGGGCGCACCAACAATGAGCGGTTCTTC. The encoded protein is CASSYNSGGRTNNERFF. The chain links TRBV6-6 to TRBJ2-1; possible D gene TRBD2, 6 bases. CDR3 length: 17 amino acids. Germline CDR1 MNHNY, CDR2 SVGAGI (reference sequence).

For the CDR3, the DNA is TGTGCCAGCAGCTCCGGGACACGGTTTCACGAGCAGTACTTC. It translates to CASSSGTRFHEQYF. V is TRBV5-4 and J is TRBJ2-7; tentatively, D is TRBD1 (6 bases). The CDR3 loop spans 14 amino acids. The germline CDR1 and CDR2 sequences are SGHNT and YYREEE (reference sequence). Trimming shortened V by 3 bases and J by 5 bases, and 15 bases separated the two germline ends.

As regards this clonotype: An end of the junction does not agree with germline; a read error may underlie this. The V call is TRBV10-3, the J call TRBJ2-7; D remains ambiguous. Germline lookup yields CDR1 ENHRY and CDR2 SYGVKD. The CDR3 runs 13 residues. CDR3 DNA sequence: TGTGCCATCAGGGAGACAAGGTTCTACGAGGAGTACTTC. Translating gives CAIRETRFYEEYF.